This T cell receptor beta chain was documented in a study of vaccination and CD4 T cells after COVID-19. Overall study: Cultures acting as controls obtained a CEFX pool, an HIV-1 Nef pool, or no peptide.

A word on this clonotype: The antigen is unknown.

V was cut by 1 base and J by 9 bases, with 10 bases left in between. The CDR3 is 13 amino acids. Per the germline V gene, CDR1 is LNHDA and CDR2 is SQIVND (reference sequence). Cultured CD4+ T cells had their DNA profiled by the Oncomine TCR Beta short-read assay. Via MiXCR, TCRdb re-called the PCR reads, giving one row per CDR3 protein. The data contain about 9,100 distinct CDR3 sequences, roughly three quarters of them singletons. Indicated treatment: approximately nine-day PBMC culture with coronavirus spike peptide pools or control peptides (ViraFEST assay). The source material was CD4+ T cells from blood, cultured in vitro. The receptor comes from a human donor who had recovered from COVID-19. The chain links TRBV19 to TRBJ1-5, with D perhaps TRBD1 (6 bases). The CDR3 spells CASSIVGARPQHF. CDR3 sequence (DNA): TGTGCCAGTAGTATAGTGGGGGCGAGGCCCCAGCATTTT.